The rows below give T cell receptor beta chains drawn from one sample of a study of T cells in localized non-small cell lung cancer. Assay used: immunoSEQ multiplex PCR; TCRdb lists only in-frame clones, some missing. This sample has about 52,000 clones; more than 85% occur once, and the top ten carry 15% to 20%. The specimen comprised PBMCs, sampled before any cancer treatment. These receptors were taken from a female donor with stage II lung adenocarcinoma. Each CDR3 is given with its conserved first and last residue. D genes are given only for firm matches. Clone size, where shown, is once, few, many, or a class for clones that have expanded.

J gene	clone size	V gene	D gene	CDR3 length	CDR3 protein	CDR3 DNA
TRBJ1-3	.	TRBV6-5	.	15	CASQGNGPIGNTIYF	TGTGCCAGCCAGGGGAACGGGCCAATTGGAAACACCATATATTTT
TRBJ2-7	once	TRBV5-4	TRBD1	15	CASSPGTRGSYEQYF	TGTGCCAGCAGCCCCGGGACCAGGGGGTCCTACGAGCAGTACTTC
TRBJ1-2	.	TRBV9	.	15	CASSVGAIPLYGYTF	TGTGCCAGCAGCGTAGGGGCTATCCCCCTCTATGGCTACACCTTC
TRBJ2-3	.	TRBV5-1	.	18	CASSLWDSRVTSTDTQYF	TGCGCCAGCAGCTTGTGGGACTCCCGTGTGACTAGCACAGATACGCAGTATTTT
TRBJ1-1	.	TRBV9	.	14	CASSVSGTNTEAFF	TGTGCCAGCAGCGTATCCGGGACGAACACTGAAGCTTTCTTT
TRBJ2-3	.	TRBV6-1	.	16	CASSEGPGHGTDTQYF	TGTGCCAGCAGTGAAGGTCCGGGACACGGCACAGATACGCAGTATTTT
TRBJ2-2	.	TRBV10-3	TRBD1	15	CAISERTGMFGELFF	TGTGCCATCAGTGAGCGGACAGGGATGTTCGGGGAGCTGTTTTTT
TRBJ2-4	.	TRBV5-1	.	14	CASSLGVLGNIQYF	TGCGCCAGCAGCCTGGGGGTCCTGGGAAACATTCAGTACTTC
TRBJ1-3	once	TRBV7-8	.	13	CASSSGGQNTIYF	TGTGCCAGCAGCTCAGGAGGGCAAAACACCATATATTTT
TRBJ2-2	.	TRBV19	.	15	CASSVTGPGAGELFF	TGTGCCAGTAGTGTCACCGGGCCAGGGGCCGGGGAGCTGTTTTTT
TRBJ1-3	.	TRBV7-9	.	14	CASKLQVEGNTIYF	TGTGCCAGCAAGCTACAGGTTGAGGGAAACACCATATATTTT
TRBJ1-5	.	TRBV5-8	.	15	CASSPTGRVGQPQHF	TGTGCCAGCAGCCCCACGGGGAGGGTTGGACAGCCCCAGCATTTT
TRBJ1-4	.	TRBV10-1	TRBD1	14	CASSSGQGPGKLFF	TGCGCCAGCAGCTCGGGACAGGGGCCAGGAAAACTGTTTTTT
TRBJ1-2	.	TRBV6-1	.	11	CASSDPRGYTF	TGTGCCAGCAGTGACCCGCGGGGCTACACCTTC
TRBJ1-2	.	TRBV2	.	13	CASSSGSNYGYTF	TGTGCCAGCAGCTCCGGGAGCAACTATGGCTACACCTTC
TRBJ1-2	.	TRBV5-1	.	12	CASSLEDYGYTF	TGCGCCAGCAGCTTGGAGGACTATGGCTACACCTTC
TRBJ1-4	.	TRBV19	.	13	CASSSRGNEKLFF	TGTGCCAGTAGTAGCCGCGGGAACGAAAAACTGTTTTTT
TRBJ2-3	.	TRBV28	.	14	CASSWQGPTDTQYF	TGCGCCAGCAGCTGGCAGGGCCCTACAGATACGCAGTATTTT
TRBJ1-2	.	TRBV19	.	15	CASIGADLNNYGYTF	TGTGCCAGTATTGGGGCAGATCTTAATAACTATGGCTACACCTTC
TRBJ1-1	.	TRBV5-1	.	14	CASSLALDSLEAFF	TGCGCCAGCAGCTTGGCACTAGACAGTCTAGAAGCTTTCTTT
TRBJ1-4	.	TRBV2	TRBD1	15	CASRVTGAANEKLFF	TGTGCCAGCAGGGTGACAGGGGCGGCTAATGAAAAACTGTTTTTT
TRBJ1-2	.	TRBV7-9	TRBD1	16	CASSPGSLGGTYGYTF	TGTGCCAGCAGCCCAGGTTCATTAGGGGGCACCTATGGCTACACCTTC
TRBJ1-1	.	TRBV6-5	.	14	CASSEDRQGTEAFF	TGTGCCAGCAGTGAAGATCGGCAGGGGACTGAAGCTTTCTTT
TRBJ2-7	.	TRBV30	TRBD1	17	CAWSDDRGRPSSYEQYF	TGTGCCTGGAGTGACGACAGGGGGCGACCCAGCTCCTACGAGCAGTACTTC
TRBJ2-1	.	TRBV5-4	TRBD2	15	CASSETSGPYNEQFF	TGTGCCAGCAGCGAGACTAGCGGGCCGTACAATGAGCAGTTCTTC
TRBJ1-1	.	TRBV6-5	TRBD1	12	CASSAGQGEAFF	TGTGCCAGCAGTGCGGGACAGGGTGAAGCTTTCTTT
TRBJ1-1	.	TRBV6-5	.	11	CASKEDREAFF	TGTGCCAGCAAAGAAGACAGGGAAGCTTTCTTT
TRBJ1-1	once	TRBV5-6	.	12	CASSPGQREAFF	TGTGCCAGCAGCCCGGGACAACGTGAAGCTTTCTTT
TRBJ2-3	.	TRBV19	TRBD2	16	CASSEPSGRSTDTQYF	TGTGCCAGTAGTGAACCTAGCGGGAGAAGCACAGATACGCAGTATTTT
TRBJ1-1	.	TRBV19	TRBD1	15	CASSIQGAKNTEAFF	TGTGCCAGTAGTATTCAGGGGGCGAAGAACACTGAAGCTTTCTTT
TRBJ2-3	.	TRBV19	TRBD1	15	CASSIDHQQGVTQYF	TGTGCCAGTAGTATAGATCACCAACAGGGGGTCACGCAGTATTTT
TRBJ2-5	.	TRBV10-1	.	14	CASSESRGQETQYF	TGCGCCAGCAGTGAGTCGAGGGGGCAAGAGACCCAGTACTTC
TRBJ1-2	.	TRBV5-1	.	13	CASSLDGDYGYTF	TGCGCCAGCAGCCTTGACGGGGACTATGGCTACACCTTC
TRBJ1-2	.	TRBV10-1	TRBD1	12	CASSRDRVGYTF	TGCGCCAGCAGCCGGGACAGGGTAGGCTACACCTTC
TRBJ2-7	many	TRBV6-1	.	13	CASSETGSYEQYF	TGTGCCAGCAGTGAAACGGGATCCTACGAGCAGTACTTC
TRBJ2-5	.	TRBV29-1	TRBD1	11	CSVLTGETQYF	TGCAGCGTTTTGACAGGGGAGACCCAGTACTTC
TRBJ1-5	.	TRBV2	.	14	CASREETGYQPQHF	TGTGCCAGCAGGGAAGAAACAGGGTATCAGCCCCAGCATTTT
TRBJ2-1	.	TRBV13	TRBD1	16	CASSHGVGQGQGEQFF	TGTGCCAGCAGCCACGGAGTGGGACAGGGTCAAGGTGAGCAGTTCTTC
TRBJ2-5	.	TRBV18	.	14	CASSLPQGSETQYF	TGTGCCAGCTCACTACCCCAGGGGTCAGAGACCCAGTACTTC
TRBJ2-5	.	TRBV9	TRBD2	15	CASSVGTSGGETQYF	TGTGCCAGCAGCGTAGGGACTAGCGGGGGAGAGACCCAGTACTTC
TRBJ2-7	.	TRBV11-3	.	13	CASSLVFPGEQYF	TGTGCCAGCAGCTTAGTCTTTCCCGGCGAGCAGTACTTC
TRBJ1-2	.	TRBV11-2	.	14	CASSLGGGTYGYTF	TGTGCCAGCAGCTTAGGGGGAGGGACCTATGGCTACACCTTC
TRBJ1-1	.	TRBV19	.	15	CASRNGPVMNTEAFF	TGTGCCAGTAGGAACGGACCCGTGATGAACACTGAAGCTTTCTTT
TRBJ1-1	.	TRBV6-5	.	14	CASTAPGAVTEAFF	TGTGCCAGCACTGCCCCCGGCGCCGTCACTGAAGCTTTCTTT